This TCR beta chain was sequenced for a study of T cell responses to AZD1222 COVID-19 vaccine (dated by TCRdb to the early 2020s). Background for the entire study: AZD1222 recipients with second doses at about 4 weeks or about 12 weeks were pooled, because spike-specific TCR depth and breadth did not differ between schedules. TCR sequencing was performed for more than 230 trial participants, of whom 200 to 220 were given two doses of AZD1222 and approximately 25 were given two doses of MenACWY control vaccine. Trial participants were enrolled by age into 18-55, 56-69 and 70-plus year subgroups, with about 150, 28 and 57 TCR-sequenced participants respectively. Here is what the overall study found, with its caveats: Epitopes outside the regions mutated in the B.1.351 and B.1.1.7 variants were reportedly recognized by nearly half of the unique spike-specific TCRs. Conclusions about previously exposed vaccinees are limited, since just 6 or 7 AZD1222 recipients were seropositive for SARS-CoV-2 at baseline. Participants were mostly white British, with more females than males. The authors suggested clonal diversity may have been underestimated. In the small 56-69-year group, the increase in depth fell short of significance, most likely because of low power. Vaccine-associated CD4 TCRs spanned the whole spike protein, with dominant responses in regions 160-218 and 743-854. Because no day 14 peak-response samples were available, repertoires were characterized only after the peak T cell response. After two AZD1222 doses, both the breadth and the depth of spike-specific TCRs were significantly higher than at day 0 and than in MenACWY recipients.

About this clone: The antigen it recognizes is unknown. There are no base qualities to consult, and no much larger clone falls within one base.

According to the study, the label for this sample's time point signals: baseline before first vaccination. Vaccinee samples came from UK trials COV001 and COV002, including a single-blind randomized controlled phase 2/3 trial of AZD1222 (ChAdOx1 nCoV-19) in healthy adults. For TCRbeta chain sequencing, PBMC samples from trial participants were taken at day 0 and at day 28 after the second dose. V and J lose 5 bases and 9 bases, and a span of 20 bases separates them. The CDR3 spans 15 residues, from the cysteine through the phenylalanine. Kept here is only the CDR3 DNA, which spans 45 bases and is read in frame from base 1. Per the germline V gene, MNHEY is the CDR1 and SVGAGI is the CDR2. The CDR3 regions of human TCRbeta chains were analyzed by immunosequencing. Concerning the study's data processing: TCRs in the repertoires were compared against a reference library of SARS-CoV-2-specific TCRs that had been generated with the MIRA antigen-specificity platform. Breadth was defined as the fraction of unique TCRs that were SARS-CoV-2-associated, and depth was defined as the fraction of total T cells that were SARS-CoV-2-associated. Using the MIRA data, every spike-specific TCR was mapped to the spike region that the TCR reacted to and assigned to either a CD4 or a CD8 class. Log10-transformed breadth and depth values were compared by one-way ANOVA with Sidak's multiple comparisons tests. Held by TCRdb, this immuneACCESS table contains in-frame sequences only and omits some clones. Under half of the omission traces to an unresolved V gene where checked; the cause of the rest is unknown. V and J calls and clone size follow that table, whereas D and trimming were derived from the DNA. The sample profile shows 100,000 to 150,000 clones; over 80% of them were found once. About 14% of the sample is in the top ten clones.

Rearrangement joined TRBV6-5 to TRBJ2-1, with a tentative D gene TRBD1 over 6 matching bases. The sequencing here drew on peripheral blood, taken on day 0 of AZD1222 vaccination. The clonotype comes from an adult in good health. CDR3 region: CASSNPGHKQGEQFF. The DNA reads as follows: TGTGCCAGCAGTAATCCGGGACACAAACAGGGTGAGCAGTTCTTC.